Following are 2 T cell receptor beta chains from one sample sequenced in a study of Ad26.COV2.S vaccination and SARS-CoV-2 variants. Produced via immunoSEQ multiplex PCR; TCRdb's table is partial and in-frame only. The sample yields 300,000 to 350,000 clones, less than 90% seen once. Treatment noted: some 20 received Ad26.COV2.S at low or high dose, single or two shots; roughly five received placebo; per-sample allocation not given. On day 63 after the first injection, vaccine and placebo recipients gave samples. The specimen comprised peripheral blood, sampled in a trial of Ad26.COV2.S vaccine versus placebo. The source of these receptors is a person between 18 and 59 years old who received the Ad26.COV2.S COVID-19 vaccine or a placebo.

The chain joins TRBV4-2 to TRBJ2-3, with D tentatively TRBD1 (7 bases). Trimming removed 4 bases at V and 3 bases at J, with 23 bases between. The germline V gene has CDR1 LGHNA and CDR2 YNFKEQ. This CDR3 is built from 18 residues. CDR3 coding DNA: TGTGCCAGCAGCCCCGCCCTCGGAGGGACAGTCCGAACAGATACGCAGTATTTT. Protein: CASSPALGGTVRTDTQYF.

This rearrangement joins TRBV7-8 to TRBJ2-7; 10 nucleotides agree with TRBD1. The ends lost 4 bases at V and 8 bases at J; junction bases unmatched: 5. The CDR3 has 13 residues. The germline CDR1 and CDR2 sequences are SGHVS and FQNEAQ. The CDR3 DNA reads TGTGCCAGCAGCTCTCCGGGACAGGGGCAGCAGTACTTC. Protein: CASSSPGQGQQYF.